Below are 28 T cell receptor beta chains sequenced from a single sample in a study of blood T cell repertoires in COVID-19. The repertoire was sequenced with immunoSEQ multiplex PCR; TCRdb's copy has only in-frame clones and lacks some. The sample includes under 350,000 clones, 85% to 90% of them seen just once. The sequenced sample consisted of PBMCs or T cells enriched from blood (not recorded which). Receptors were obtained from a man younger than 40 who had recovered from COVID-19.

The chain joins TRBV6-5 to TRBJ1-4; 8 nucleotides agree with TRBD1. Germline CDR1 is MNHEY and CDR2 is SVGAGI. The J segment lost 8 bases and the V segment lost 5 bases, leaving 4 bases of the junction unmatched. This CDR3 has 13 residues. The CDR3 region is CASSRRQGEKLFF. In nucleotides, the CDR3 is TGTGCCAGCAGTCGGAGACAGGGGGAAAAACTGTTTTTT.

This chain joins TRBV5-8 and TRBJ1-2; TRBD1 aligns across 8 bases. CDR1 and CDR2 (germline): SGHTS, YDEGEE. Germline trimming cut 4 bases from V and 3 bases from J; bases unmatched to any gene: 2. CDR3 length: 13 residues. The CDR3 protein is CASSPDRDYGYTF. The CDR3 nucleotides are TGTGCCAGCAGCCCGGACAGGGACTATGGCTACACCTTC.

This chain links TRBV11-3 with TRBJ2-2, with 7 bases identical to TRBD2. The germline gives CDR1 SGHNT, CDR2 YENEEA. This CDR3 spans 15 amino acids. Losses at the gene ends were 4 bases for V and 8 bases for J; bases not matched to a gene: 10. The chain's CDR3 is CASSWTFAGAGELFF. CDR3 in DNA: TGTGCCAGCAGCTGGACGTTTGCGGGAGCTGGGGAGCTGTTTTTT.

V usage is TRBV6-5 and J usage is TRBJ1-1; weak D call: TRBD1 (6 bases). Trimming shortened V by 0 bases and J by 2 bases, and 13 bases separated the two germline ends. This CDR3 is 16 amino acids long. Germline CDR1 reads MNHEY; CDR2 reads SVGAGI. DNA of the CDR3: TGTGCCAGCAGTTACTCGATCGGACAGCGAAACACTGAAGCTTTCTTT. Translation gives CASSYSIGQRNTEAFF.

This clone was observed a single time. V usage is TRBV7-2 and J usage is TRBJ2-7; possibly TRBD2 for D (5 bases). V dropped 1 base and J dropped 2 bases, with 9 bases sitting between them. CDR3 length: 14 residues. Germline V gene lookup returns CDR1 SGHTA and CDR2 FQGNSA. The CDR3 sequence is CASSLELGTYEQYF. The CDR3 nucleotides are TGTGCCAGCAGCTTAGAACTCGGGACCTACGAGCAGTACTTC.

With respect to this clone: One junction end disagrees with the germline gene, perhaps due to a read error. The chain combines TRBV6-5 with TRBJ2-5; 7 bases match TRBD2. The CDR3 contains 15 residues. In germline, CDR1 is MNHEY, CDR2 SVGAGI. CDR3 loop: CASSDSGGGQETQYF. As DNA, the CDR3 is TGTGCCAGCAGTGACTCGGGAGGTGGCCAAGAGACCCAGTACTTC.

The genes are TRBV2 and TRBJ1-2; unclear D gene. The CDR3 is 16 residues long. V lost 0 bases to trimming and J lost 3 bases, with 14 bases between them. Germline values: CDR1 SNHLY, CDR2 FYNNEI. In DNA form, the CDR3 reads TGTGCCAGCAGTGAAGCAGCGGATCGGAGAGACTATGGCTACACCTTC. Translated: CASSEAADRRDYGYTF.

The chain has TRBV9 and TRBJ2-7; a weak D match, TRBD1 (6 bases). The CDR3 covers 15 residues. Trimming shortened V by 1 base and J by 2 bases, and 13 bases separated the two germline ends. Germline V gene lookup returns CDR1 SGDLS and CDR2 YYNGEE. The CDR3 loop reads CASSVSGGETYEQYF. CDR3 DNA: TGTGCCAGCAGCGTATCTGGGGGCGAAACCTACGAGCAGTACTTC.

The CDR3 sequence: CATSSPGFLEQFF. The DNA for the CDR3 is TGTGCCACCTCCAGTCCAGGCTTCCTCGAGCAGTTCTTC. The J gene is TRBJ2-1, the V gene TRBV24-1, with D unclear. The V end lost 9 bases, the J end lost 10 bases, and 18 bases lay between the germline ends. This CDR3 region has 13 residues. Per germline, CDR1 KGHDR and CDR2 SFDVKD.

J is TRBJ2-7 and V is TRBV11-2, with D possibly being TRBD1 (5 bases). Germline assignment: CDR1 SGHAT and CDR2 FQNNGV. The CDR3 extends over 16 amino acids. Trimming shortened V by 1 base and J by 4 bases, and 17 bases separated the two germline ends. CDR3 protein: CASSLAGAGVPYEQYF. CDR3 DNA sequence: TGTGCCAGCAGCTTAGCTGGGGCTGGTGTCCCTTACGAGCAGTACTTC.

The chain recombines TRBV3-1 (or the pseudogene TRBV3-2) with TRBJ2-2; 11 bases are shared with TRBD1. CDR1 is LGHDT, CDR2 YNNKEL, per germline (reference sequence). There are 21 residues in the CDR3. V lost 0 bases, J lost 4 bases, and 16 bases stayed unmatched. The CDR3, as DNA: TGTGCCAGCAGCCAAGATTGGGGCCGACTTGGACAGGGGGCGGGCACCGGGGAGCTGTTTTTT. Translation gives CASSQDWGRLGQGAGTGELFF.

The chain joins TRBV12-5 to TRBJ1-4, with 8 bases that match TRBD1. Trimming cost V 1 base and J 3 bases; bases outside gene matches: 4. The CDR3 covers 16 residues. Germline lookup yields CDR1 LGHNT and CDR2 FRNRAP. The CDR3 is CASGLGQGASNEKLFF. CDR3 coding DNA: TGTGCTAGTGGTTTGGGGCAGGGGGCATCTAATGAAAAACTGTTTTTT.

The chain has TRBV15 and TRBJ2-7; 8 bases line up with TRBD1. Germline CDR1 and CDR2: LNHNV and YYDKDF (reference sequence). The CDR3 totals 23 residues. Trimming took 0 bases from V and 2 from J; bases not matched to a gene: 27. CDR3: CATSRDPVSGTGDYWRETYEQYF. In nucleotides, the CDR3 is TGTGCCACCAGCAGAGATCCCGTCTCTGGGACAGGCGACTATTGGAGGGAAACCTACGAGCAGTACTTC.

The rearrangement joins TRBV27 to TRBJ2-3; unclear D gene. Germline V gene sequence: CDR1 MNHEY, CDR2 SMNVEV (reference sequence). Deletions cut 4 bases from V and 0 bases from J, with 8 bases between. CDR3 length equals 14 residues. Here the CDR3 reads CASSSLSSTDTQYF. In nucleotides, the CDR3 is TGTGCCAGCAGTTCCCTATCTAGCACAGATACGCAGTATTTT.

The J gene is TRBJ1-2, the V gene TRBV27, with D uncertain. V lost 2 bases to trimming and J lost 2 bases, with 12 bases between them. Germline V lookup: CDR1 MNHEY, CDR2 SMNVEV (reference sequence). This CDR3 is built from 15 residues. CDR3 region: CASSLSGPANYGYTF. The CDR3 nucleotides read TGTGCCAGCAGTTTAAGTGGGCCCGCGAACTATGGCTACACCTTC.

The rearrangement joins TRBV4-1 to TRBJ2-3, with 11 bases aligning to TRBD2. Unmatched junction bases numbered 3, after V lost 2 bases and J lost 2 bases. The CDR3 sequence is 16 residues long. Germline V gene data show CDR1 as MGHRA and CDR2 as YSYEKL. The CDR3 DNA reads TGCGCCAGCAGCCAAAGACTAGCGGGGAACACAGATACGCAGTATTTT. Protein: CASSQRLAGNTDTQYF.

This chain joins TRBV14 and TRBJ1-6, with a tentative D call TRBD1 (5 bases). There are 14 residues in the CDR3. Per germline, CDR1 SGHDN and CDR2 FVKESK. The V gene lost 1 base and the J gene lost 8 bases, with 9 bases spanning the gap. CDR3 bases: TGTGCCAGCAGCCAAGGCAGGGAATATTCACCCCTCCACTTT. It encodes CASSQGREYSPLHF.

This clone is a singleton in its sample. In nucleotides, the CDR3 is TGTGCCAGCAGCCCTCAGGGGGGACAGGGGGCGGAAGAGCAGTACTTC. It encodes CASSPQGGQGAEEQYF. The rearrangement links TRBV27 to TRBJ2-7; TRBD1 matches at 12 bases. Trimming at V came to 6 bases and at J to 7 bases, leaving 13 bases not matched to a gene. In germline, CDR1 is MNHEY, CDR2 SMNVEV (reference sequence). This CDR3 spans 16 amino acids.

This clone was detected only once. The junction does not match germline at one end; this may be a read error. This chain joins TRBV7-7 and TRBJ2-2, with 7 bases aligning to TRBD1. The CDR3 spans 18 residues. In germline, CDR1 is SSHAT, CDR2 FNYEAQ (reference sequence). In nucleotides, the CDR3 is TGTGCTAGCAGCTTAGCTCCAACCACAGGGGCTCGCACCGGGGAGCTGTTTTTT. It is translated as CASSLAPTTGARTGELFF. The entire variable domain, with the rest obtained from reference TRBV7-7 and TRBJ2-2, is as follows: GAGVSQSPRYKVTKRGQDVTLRCDPISSHATLYWYQQALGQGPEFLTYFNYEAQPDKSGLPSDRFSAERPEGSISTLTIQRTEQRDSAMYRCASSLAPTTGARTGELFFGEGSRLTVL.

The chain links TRBV2 to TRBJ1-1; TRBD1 matches at 10 bases. The germline CDR1 and CDR2 sequences are SNHLY and FYNNEI. CDR3 size: 14 residues. The ends lost 4 bases at V and 10 bases at J; junction bases unmatched: 9. In DNA, the CDR3 is TGTGCCAGCAGTGGATCCGGGACAGGGGTTGGAGCTTTCTTT. Translated: CASSGSGTGVGAFF.

V usage is TRBV6-6 and J usage is TRBJ1-5, with a possible D match to TRBD1 (6 bases). From germline, CDR1 is MNHNY and CDR2 SVGAGI (reference sequence). Trimming took off 7 bases at V and 3 bases at J, with 19 bases between the two ends. The CDR3 loop spans 16 amino acids. The CDR3, as DNA: TGTGCCAGCATTAACGACAGGCACTTTACCAATCAGCCCCAGCATTTT. Translating gives CASINDRHFTNQPQHF.

The V call is TRBV4-2, the J call TRBJ1-1; TRBD1 matches 8 bases. V lost 3 bases to trimming and J lost 0 bases; unmatched junction nucleotides: 6. Germline V gene data show CDR1 as LGHNA and CDR2 as YNFKEQ. The CDR3 consists of 16 residues. The CDR3 DNA sequence: TGTGCCAGCAGCCATCCCGGACAGGGACTGAACACTGAAGCTTTCTTT. It yields the protein CASSHPGQGLNTEAFF.

On this clone: Other DNA sequences within the sample encode an identical CDR3. The rearrangement links TRBV6-5 to TRBJ2-7; 9 bases match TRBD1. The V segment lost 5 bases and the J segment 6 bases; nucleotides outside the gene matches: 5. This CDR3 spans 13 amino acids. Germline assignment: CDR1 MNHEY and CDR2 SVGAGI. The CDR3 reads CASSRDRAREQYF. The DNA of the CDR3 is TGTGCCAGCAGTCGGGACAGGGCTCGCGAGCAGTACTTC.

Here the CDR3 reads CASSPYRGGSTEAFF. CDR3 bases: TGTGCCAGCAGCCCGTACAGGGGAGGTAGCACTGAAGCTTTCTTT. The V and J genes are TRBV7-2 and TRBJ1-1; 7 bases align to TRBD1. Germline V lookup: CDR1 SGHTA, CDR2 FQGNSA. This CDR3 region has 15 residues. J lost 4 bases, V lost 5 bases, and 10 bases had no gene match.

DNA of the CDR3: TGTGCCTGGAACCTAGTAAGGGAGACCCAGTACTTC. It yields the protein CAWNLVRETQYF. The chain combines TRBV30 with TRBJ2-5; no reliable D call. Per the germline V gene, CDR1 is GTSNPN and CDR2 is SVGIG (reference sequence). V shed 4 bases and J shed 5 bases, with 11 bases lying between them. The CDR3 sequence is 12 residues long. The variable domain in full, with the rest retrieved from reference TRBV30 and TRBJ2-5, is SQTIHQWPATLVQPVGSPLSLECTVEGTSNPNLYWYRQAAGRGLQLLFYSVGIGQISSEVPQNLSASRPQDRQFILSSKKLLLSDSGFYLCAWNLVRETQYFGPGTRLLVL.

This clone was observed once. The gene calls are TRBV5-4 and TRBJ1-2; 10 bases map to TRBD1. With 10 bases clipped from V and 5 bases from J, the junction kept 8 bases outside the gene matches. The CDR3 is 13 amino acids. Germline CDR1 reads SGHNT; CDR2 reads YYREEE (reference sequence). CDR3 sequence: CALTGTGAYGYTF. The CDR3 DNA reads as TGTGCCCTAACGGGGACAGGGGCGTATGGCTACACCTTC.

V usage is TRBV28 and J usage is TRBJ2-7, with 12 bases that match TRBD1. The CDR3 extends over 14 amino acids. Trimming removed 10 bases from V and 7 bases from J; junction bases left unmatched: 11. Per germline, CDR1 MDHEN and CDR2 SYDVKM. CDR3 sequence (DNA): TGTGCCACCCATTGGGGACAGGGGGCAAGAGAGCAGTACTTC. Protein sequence: CATHWGQGAREQYF.

The chain couples TRBV29-1 to TRBJ2-7; TRBD2 might be the D (6 bases). This CDR3 has 13 residues. Trimming removed 3 bases from V and 6 bases from J, with 15 bases in between. Germline CDR1 and CDR2: SQVTM and ANQGSEA. The CDR3 DNA is TGCAGCGTTGATTTGGAGGGTACGTCCGAGCAGTACTTC. Translated, it gives CSVDLEGTSEQYF.